This T cell receptor beta chain was retrieved from a study of persistence of HIV-infected CD4 T cells. Study in general: Donors had been on suppressive ART for a median of 8 years. Study conclusions and caveats: Antigen-responding cells were enriched for degenerate expanded CDR3beta sequences. CMV- and Gag-responding cells had lower TCRbeta richness than CD3/CD28-responding cells.

Concerning this clone: The target antigen is unknown.

The stimulus was lysate of CMV-infected fibroblasts, roughly 10 ug/mL. Sorting of responding CD4+ T cells relied on upregulated CD40 ligand together with CD69. The immunoSEQ assay was version 4, run in survey mode. Sequenced by immunoSEQ multiplex PCR; TCRdb stores in-frame clones only, minus some. The sample has approximately 8,000 clones; 61% are singletons. V was clipped by 5 bases and J by 1 base, with 21 bases between them. Looked up from germline, CDR1 is LNHDA and CDR2 is SQIVND (reference sequence). This CDR3 comprises 18 residues. The material sequenced was CD4+ T cells sorted from PBMCs after approximately 18-hour stimulation, taken from a patient who received antiretroviral therapy. The rearrangement joins TRBV19 to TRBJ1-5; D unclear. The receptor was isolated from an adult man with HIV who was CMV-seropositive. The CDR3 region is CASSPLRASSLSNQPQHF. The CDR3 DNA is TGTGCCAGTAGTCCTCTTAGGGCAAGTTCGCTAAGCAATCAGCCCCAGCATTTT.